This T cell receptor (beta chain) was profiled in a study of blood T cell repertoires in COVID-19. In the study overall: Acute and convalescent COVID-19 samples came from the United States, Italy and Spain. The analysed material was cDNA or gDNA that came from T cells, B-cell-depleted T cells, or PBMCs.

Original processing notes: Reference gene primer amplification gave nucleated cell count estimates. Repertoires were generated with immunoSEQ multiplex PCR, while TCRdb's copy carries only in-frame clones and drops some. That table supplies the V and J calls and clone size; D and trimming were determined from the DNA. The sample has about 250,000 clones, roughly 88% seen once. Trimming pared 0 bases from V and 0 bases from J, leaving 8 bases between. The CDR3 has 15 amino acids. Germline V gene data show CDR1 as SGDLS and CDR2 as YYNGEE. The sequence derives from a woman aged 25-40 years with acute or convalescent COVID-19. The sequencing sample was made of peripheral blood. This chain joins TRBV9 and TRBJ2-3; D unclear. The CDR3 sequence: CASSVGSPSTDTQYF. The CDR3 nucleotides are TGTGCCAGCAGCGTAGGTTCTCCTAGCACAGATACGCAGTATTTT.